These 6 T cell receptor beta chains were all obtained from the same sample, sequenced in a study of shared clonotypes between healthy human individuals. Naive CD8 cells were CD45RO-negative, positively selected for CCR7, excluding terminally differentiated effector memory CD45RA+ cells. Measured with immunoSEQ multiplex PCR; TCRdb has only the in-frame clones, and not every one. The table records a few million clones, 80% to 95% of them present only once. The material sequenced was naive CD8+ T cells from PBMCs. The receptors here all came from a man younger than 30 in good health. Some clones in this sample may be carry-over from other donors' samples.

The chain employs TRBV7-8 and TRBJ1-1, with 8 nucleotides matching TRBD1. Unmatched junction bases numbered 11, after V lost 2 bases and J lost 6 bases. Germline V lookup: CDR1 SGHVS, CDR2 FQNEAQ. This CDR3 spans 16 amino acids. The CDR3 DNA reads TGTGCCAGCAGCTTATACCGCAGGGGGCTCCACCCTGAAGCTTTCTTT. Encoded protein: CASSLYRRGLHPEAFF. Full variable domain (missing parts from reference TRBV7-8 and TRBJ1-1): GAGVSQSPRYKVAKRGQDVALRCDPISGHVSLFWYQQALGQGPEFLTYFQNEAQLDKSGLPSDRFFAERPEGSVSTLKIQRTQQEDSAVYLCASSLYRRGLHPEAFFGQGTRLTVV.

For the CDR3, the DNA is TGTGCCAGCAGTTTATTACAGGGAGGGAGGACAGATACGCAGTATTTT. Translation: CASSLLQGGRTDTQYF. The chain joins TRBV27 to TRBJ2-3, with D possibly TRBD2 on 7 matching bases. This CDR3 spans 16 amino acids. The germline V gene encodes CDR1 MNHEY and CDR2 SMNVEV (reference sequence). The V end lost 1 base, the J end lost 3 bases, and 14 bases lay between the germline ends.

The chain links TRBV30 to TRBJ1-2; D unresolved. Germline V gene data show CDR1 as GTSNPN and CDR2 as SVGIG (reference sequence). The V and J ends lost 2 bases and 5 bases respectively, with 6 bases between them. This CDR3 comprises 11 residues. CDR3 nucleotide sequence: TGTGCCTGGAGTAGGTGGTATGGCTACACCTTC. Protein sequence: CAWSRWYGYTF.

Of note for this clone: The junction departs from germline at one end; a sequencing error may be responsible. V usage is TRBV27 and J usage is TRBJ1-5; possible D gene TRBD1, 5 bases. In germline, CDR1 is MNHEY, CDR2 SMNVEV (reference sequence). The CDR3 consists of 13 residues. The CDR3 reads CATSIGAGGPQHF. CDR3 DNA: TGTGCCACCAGTATTGGGGCCGGGGGGCCCCAGCATTTT.

The chain carries TRBV13 and TRBJ2-3, with 7 bases matching TRBD2. The CDR3 loop spans 16 amino acids. Trimming took 5 bases from V and 0 from J; bases not matched to a gene: 8. CDR1 and CDR2 (germline): PRHDT, FYEKMQ (reference sequence). The CDR3 loop reads CASSGSGKSSTDTQYF. The CDR3 DNA is TGTGCCAGCAGCGGGAGCGGGAAATCTAGCACAGATACGCAGTATTTT.

V and J are TRBV6-5 and TRBJ2-7; D gene uncertain. Looked up from germline, CDR1 is MNHEY and CDR2 is SVGAGI. The CDR3 covers 15 residues. V lost 6 bases to trimming and J lost 4 bases, with 19 bases between them. CDR3 bases: TGTGCCAGCAGCCCCCTCCCGGGCATGAGGTACGAGCAGTACTTC. Translated, it gives CASSPLPGMRYEQYF.